A single sample gave rise to the 28 T cell receptor delta chains below, sequenced in a study of γδ T cells in repeated Plasmodium falciparum infection. Bulk repertoires came from Vgamma9/Vdelta2+ or Vdelta2-negative gammadelta T cells flow-sorted from PBMC. TCRdb reprocessed the multiplex PCR reads through CATT. This table has some 100,000 delta-chain clones, 1.4% appearing once. Input material: gamma-delta T cells from blood. These TCRs come from a pool of human donors (malaria-infected and uninfected, not separated).

Of note for this clone: TCRdb shows a much larger clone's protein in place of this DNA's translation, and the two differ at residue 3, likely through a read error; the protein shown is translated from the DNA. J is TRDJ3 and V is TRDV2; D gene unclear. Since TCRdb gives no J gene, matching the DNA to germline was used here to assign it. This CDR3 is 18 amino acids long. Germline lookup yields CDR1 GEAIGNYY and CDR2 EKD. CDR3 nucleotide sequence: TGTGCCCGTGACACTCGTACCCTTTACTCCTGGGACACCCGACAGATGTTTTTC. It specifies CARDTRTLYSWDTRQMFF.

This clone came up a few times. TCRdb lists the protein of a much larger clone for this DNA, which differs at residue 17, so this is likely a read error; the protein given here is translated from the DNA itself. The rearrangement links TRDV1 to TRDJ1; the match to TRDD2 covers 8 bases. The CDR3 loop spans 22 amino acids. From germline, CDR1 is TSWWSYY and CDR2 QGS. J gave up 3 bases and V 7 bases, and 31 bases lay outside the gene matches. The CDR3 nucleotides are TGTGCTCTTGTAACCATCTCACTTCCTACTTACTGGATGGGCTTTTACGCCGATAAACTCATCTTT. Translated, it gives CALVTISLPTYWMGFYADKLIF.

This clone was observed many times. The identical CDR3 is also encoded by other nucleotide sequences in the sample. The V gene is TRDV1, the J gene TRDJ1; D is ambiguous. Trimming removed 0 bases at V and 5 bases at J, with 16 bases between. In germline, CDR1 is TSWWSYY, CDR2 QGS. This CDR3 spans 16 amino acids. This chain's CDR3 is CALGELATRMGDKLIF. The CDR3 region has the DNA TGTGCTCTTGGGGAACTCGCAACTCGGATGGGAGATAAACTCATCTTT.

This clone has only a few counts. This sequence may be a read error, since a much larger clone differs from it by one base. The CDR3, as DNA: TGTGCTCTTGGGGAACTCGGGGCCTTCGTCGATAAACTCATCTTT. This translates into CALGELGAFVDKLIF. This chain joins TRDV1 and TRDJ1; possible D gene TRDD2, 5 bases. CDR3 length: 15 residues. The V end was cut by 0 bases, the J end by 4 bases, with 12 bases between. Germline-derived CDR1 and CDR2 are TSWWSYY and QGS.

Turning to this clone: One base separates it from a far larger clone, so it is likely a read error. The sample carries other DNA sequences with the same CDR3. The chain joins TRDV1 to TRDJ1; D unclear. Germline V lookup: CDR1 TSWWSYY, CDR2 QGS. V lost 2 bases and J 1 base, leaving 26 bases between the germline ends. This CDR3 has 20 residues. The CDR3 loop is CALGENSGPSSGVLTDKLIF. The CDR3 nucleotides read TGTGCTCTTGGGGAAAACAGCGGGCCATCCTCGGGAGTCCTCACCGATAAACTCATCTTT.

This clone was observed many times. The same CDR3 arises from other DNA sequences in this sample as well. V and J are TRDV1 and TRDJ1; 12 bases are shared with TRDD3. Trimming took 0 bases from V and 5 from J; bases not matched to a gene: 16. This CDR3 spans 20 amino acids. In germline, CDR1 is TSWWSYY, CDR2 QGS. The CDR3 bases are TGTGCTCTTGGGGAACTCCCCTGGGGGATACGCGGCGTCCCGGCGGATAAACTCATCTTT. Translating it yields CALGELPWGIRGVPADKLIF.

In its sample, this clone was seen many times. Other DNA sequences of this sample code for an identical CDR3. This rearrangement joins TRDV1 to TRDJ1; 12 nucleotides align to TRDD3. The CDR3 loop spans 21 amino acids. With 1 base clipped from V and 4 bases from J, the junction kept 19 bases outside the gene matches. Germline CDR1 reads TSWWSYY; CDR2 reads QGS. This CDR3 reads CALGEQLLQIWGIRFGDKLIF. CDR3 nucleotide sequence: TGTGCTCTTGGGGAACAACTCCTACAGATCTGGGGGATACGATTTGGCGATAAACTCATCTTT.

As to this clone: TCRdb's protein, taken from a much larger clone, differs from this DNA's translation at residue 13, likely owing to a read error; the protein displayed comes from the DNA. This chain joins TRDV2 and TRDJ1; D might be TRDD3 (6 bases). The CDR3 has 16 residues. Germline V gene sequence: CDR1 GEAIGNYY, CDR2 EKD. The CDR3 is CACGSTGTLGADQLIF. The CDR3 nucleotides are TGTGCCTGTGGTTCTACTGGGACCCTCGGTGCCGATCAACTCATCTTT.

A few counts support this clone. This is likely an artifact of a read error, given a far larger clone one base away. Other DNA sequences in the sample encode the same CDR3. For the CDR3, the DNA is TGTGCTCTTGGGGAAGGGCCCTTCCCAACAGCACAGCTCTTCTTT. Translated: CALGEGPFPTAQLFF. There is no J gene call, but TRDV1 is given as the V gene. This CDR3 is built from 15 residues. The V gene's germline CDR1 is TSWWSYY and CDR2 QGS.

As for this clone: A far bigger clonotype differs at one base, so this is likely a read error. The sample has other DNA sequences that encode this CDR3 too. The chain's CDR3 is CALGALTFLGGLRGLALTAQLFF. As DNA, the CDR3 is TGTGCTCTTGGGGCTCTAACCTTCCTCGGAGGCCTTAGGGGGTTAGCTTTGACAGCACAACTCTTCTTT. V usage is TRDV1 and J usage is TRDJ2; TRDD2 agrees at 7 bases. TCRdb does not report a J gene; here it was assigned by matching the DNA to germline references. The V segment lost 4 bases and the J segment 0 bases; nucleotides outside the gene matches: 26. Per the germline V gene, CDR1 is TSWWSYY and CDR2 is QGS. CDR3 length equals 23 residues.

Details on this clone: TCRdb pairs this DNA with a much larger clone's protein that differs at residue 10, likely a read error; the protein shown was translated from the DNA. This chain connects TRDV1 to TRDJ1, with TRDD3 matching 10 bases. TCRdb carries no J gene annotation; the J gene was assigned here by matching the DNA with germline. V was pared by 6 bases and J by 10 bases, with 11 bases of the junction left unmatched. Germline CDR1 reads TSWWSYY; CDR2 reads QGS. The length of the CDR3 is 14 residues. The CDR3 region has the DNA TGTGCTCTTGGAGGCTTACTGGGGGATGCCGGACTCATCTTT. As protein: CALGGLLGDAGLIF.

This clone has a handful of counts. This DNA translates differently at residue 8 from the TCRdb protein, which is that of a much larger clone; a read error is likely, and the protein shown is the DNA's own translation. This chain links TRDV1 with TRDJ1, with D perhaps matching TRDD2 (5 bases). TCRdb lists no J gene, so it was determined here by aligning the DNA to germline. CDR3 length: 12 residues. The germline gives CDR1 TSWWSYY, CDR2 QGS. CDR3 residues: CALLLHTGKLIF. The DNA of the CDR3 is TGTGCTCTCCTCCTTCACACCGGTAAACTCATCTTT.

Note on this clone: TCRdb shows a much larger clone's protein in place of this DNA's translation, and the two differ at residue 12, likely through a read error; the protein shown is translated from the DNA. The chain combines TRDV3 with TRDJ1; 12 positions agree with TRDD3. In germline, CDR1 is TVYSNPD, CDR2 GDNSRS (reference sequence). CDR3 length: 16 residues. J lost 5 bases, V lost 5 bases, and 15 bases had no gene match. The CDR3 protein is CALVLPTGGYPDKLIF. In nucleotides, the CDR3 is TGTGCCCTAGTACTACCGACTGGGGGATACCCAGATAAACTCATCTTT.

This clone was found a few times. The protein that TCRdb holds for this DNA derives from a much larger clone and differs from the translated DNA at residue 15, which likely indicates a read error; the protein shown here is translated from the DNA. J gene calling gave no result, while the V gene is TRAV38-2/DV8; the table's D call, TRDD3, has no DNA check behind it. The CDR3 totals 19 residues. Germline lookup yields CDR1 TSESDYY and CDR2 QEAYKQQN. CDR3 loop: CAYRSGDETGSYVGEGLIF. For the CDR3, the DNA is TGTGCTTATAGGAGTGGCGATGAAACGGGTTCCTACGTGGGAGAGGGGCTCATCTTT.

This clone was detected only a few times. A read error is likely here: a far larger clone is one base away. The sample contains more than one DNA sequence encoding this CDR3. The chain couples TRDV2 to TRDJ2; TRDD3 matches 7 bases. Since TCRdb gives no J gene, matching the DNA to germline was used here to assign it. This CDR3 region has 14 residues. Germline CDR1 is GEAIGNYY and CDR2 is EKD. The CDR3 sequence is CACDTSGNWGQLFF. Written as DNA, the CDR3 is TGCGCCTGTGACACTTCGGGGAACTGGGGACAACTCTTCTTT.

On this clone itself: A far larger clone is only one base removed, so a read error is likely. The same CDR3 is also encoded by other DNA sequences in this sample. CDR3 sequence: CALGEPPSGGDTRGRGTDKLIF. In nucleotides, the CDR3 is TGTGCCCTTGGGGAACCCCCTTCGGGGGGGGATACGCGTGGACGAGGGACCGATAAACTCATCTTT. V gene TRDV1 combines with J gene TRDJ1; 10 nucleotides match TRDD3. The J gene is absent in TCRdb and was assigned here via DNA matching to germline. This CDR3 is 22 amino acids long. Germline lookup yields CDR1 TSWWSYY and CDR2 QGS.

This clone was detected ten times or more. The chain combines TRDV1 with TRDJ1; D is unresolved. In the absence of a J gene in TCRdb, the DNA was matched to germline to assign it here. CDR1 is TSWWSYY and CDR2 is QGS in the germline V gene. V was clipped by 0 bases and J by 1 base, with 24 bases between them. The CDR3 totals 20 residues. For the CDR3, the DNA is TGTGCTCTTGGGGAACTTTCCGTCCCGCGGGGCCCCCAGTTCACCGATAAACTCATCTTT. Its protein is CALGELSVPRGPQFTDKLIF.

This clone has more than one count but fewer than ten. The protein in TCRdb stems from a much larger clone and differs at residue 3 from this DNA's translation, likely a read error; here the protein is translated from the DNA. The genes are TRDV2 and TRDJ1; 7 bases agree with TRDD3. TCRdb is silent on the J gene; assignment here came from matching the DNA to germline. CDR1 is GEAIGNYY, CDR2 EKD, per germline. CDR3 length equals 17 residues. The CDR3, as DNA: TGTGCCGGTGACCTTCTCGCTGGGGGCCCGTACACCGATAAACTCATCTTT. Its translation is CAGDLLAGGPYTDKLIF.

There are a few counts of this clone. The protein that TCRdb holds for this DNA derives from a much larger clone and differs from the translated DNA at residue 5, which likely indicates a read error; the protein shown here is translated from the DNA. The J gene is TRDJ1, the V gene TRDV1; perhaps TRDD3 as D (7 bases). TCRdb carries no J gene annotation; the J gene was assigned here by matching the DNA with germline. Trimming removed 4 bases from V and 1 base from J, with 19 bases in between. CDR1 TSWWSYY and CDR2 QGS come from the germline V gene. The CDR3 covers 17 residues. CDR3 amino acids: CALGGTSYWGSTDKLIF. CDR3 DNA: TGTGCTCTTGGGGGAACGTCCTACTGGGGATCCACCGATAAACTCATCTTT.

Note on this clone: A read error likely explains this, since a far larger clone differs by one base. This same CDR3 is encoded by further DNA sequences in the sample. The rearrangement links TRDV1 to TRDJ1, with D perhaps TRDD2 or TRDD3 (6 bases each). Assignment of the J gene here rests on matching the DNA to germline, because TCRdb gives none. There are 16 residues in the CDR3. CDR1 TSWWSYY and CDR2 QGS come from the germline V gene. The CDR3, as DNA: TGCGCTCTTGGGGATCCTTCCCGACGGTACACCGATAAACTCATCTTT. Translation gives CALGDPSRRYTDKLIF.

This clone was detected ten times or more. Translating this DNA gives a protein that differs at residue 9 from the TCRdb one, which belongs to a much larger clone; a read error is likely, and the protein shown is this translation. V and J are TRDV1 and TRDJ1, with 10 positions matching TRDD3. CDR3 length: 18 residues. From germline, CDR1 is TSWWSYY and CDR2 QGS. V shed 0 bases, J shed 2 bases, and the junction held 9 bases outside the gene matches. CDR3 region: CALGELSVVGDTTDKLIF. The CDR3 bases are TGTGCTCTTGGGGAACTTTCAGTCGTGGGGGATACAACCGATAAACTCATCTTT.

A few counts support this clone. A far larger clone is just one base off, so this is likely a read error. This sample includes further DNA sequences coding for the same CDR3. The J gene is TRDJ2, the V gene TRDV1, with 7 bases aligning to TRDD3. The trim removed 3 bases at V and 2 bases at J, leaving 27 bases unmatched. This CDR3 comprises 23 residues. The V gene's germline CDR1 is TSWWSYY and CDR2 QGS. The CDR3: CALGERYLGFRLRIRSLTAQLFF. The DNA for the CDR3 is TGTGCTCTTGGGGAGAGGTACTTAGGTTTTCGCCTTCGGATACGATCCTTGACAGCACAACTCTTCTTT.

This clone showed up many times. Additional DNA sequences in this sample encode the identical CDR3. The rearrangement uses TRDV1 and TRDJ1; unclear D gene. CDR1 TSWWSYY and CDR2 QGS come from the germline V gene. The length of the CDR3 is 13 residues. Trimming shortened V by 0 bases and J by 5 bases, and 7 bases separated the two germline ends. CDR3 nucleotide sequence: TGTGCTCTTGGGGAACTATTCGTGGATAAACTCATCTTT. It specifies CALGELFVDKLIF.

This clone was detected a few times. Given a far larger clone just one base away, this is likely a sequencing read error. In the same sample, other DNA sequences code for this CDR3. J is TRDJ1 and V is TRDV2, with 9 bases fitting TRDD3. TCRdb lists no J gene, so it was determined here by aligning the DNA to germline. Germline values: CDR1 GEAIGNYY, CDR2 EKD. The CDR3 runs to 16 residues. The CDR3 nucleotides are TGTGCCTGCGACATGGGGATACGCGAGGGGTACAATAAACTCATCTTT. The encoded protein is CACDMGIREGYNKLIF.

This chain joins TRDV1 and TRDJ3; the D gene is possibly TRDD3 (10 bases). Germline matching of the DNA provided the J gene here, since TCRdb leaves it blank. The CDR3 loop spans 26 amino acids. CDR1 and CDR2 (germline): TSWWSYY, QGS. V was pared by 5 bases and J by 1 base, with 39 bases between. The chain's CDR3 is CALGSPSYRTVGDTEEISWDTRQMFF. The CDR3 DNA reads as TGTGCTCTTGGGTCCCCTTCCTACCGTACGGTGGGGGATACCGAGGAGATTTCCTGGGACACCCGACAGATGTTTTTC.

A note on this clone: The mismatch at residue 11 between this DNA's translation and the TCRdb protein of a much larger clone likely reflects a read error; the protein shown is translated from the DNA. This chain joins TRDV2 and TRDJ1, with D hard to call. The CDR3 consists of 15 residues. CDR1 and CDR2 from the germline V gene are GEAIGNYY and EKD. The CDR3: CACDTGGTHTGKLIF. The CDR3 region has the DNA TGTGCCTGTGACACCGGAGGGACTCACACCGGTAAACTCATCTTT.

A few counts support this clone. A read error is likely here: a far larger clone is one base away. Other DNA sequences from this sample encode an identical CDR3 as well. The V and J genes are TRDV3 and TRDJ1; the D is unclear. Germline CDR1 and CDR2: TVYSNPD and GDNSRS (reference sequence). This CDR3 has 16 residues. The chain's CDR3 is CACRPLVTRYTDKLIF. The CDR3 bases are TGTGCCTGCCGTCCTCTTGTGACAAGGTACACTGATAAACTCATCTTT.

This clone was counted a few times. The protein in TCRdb stems from a much larger clone and differs at residues 4 and 7 from this DNA's translation, likely a read error; here the protein is translated from the DNA. V and J are TRDV2 and TRDJ3, with D maybe TRDD3 (6 bases). The J gene comes from matching the DNA to germline here; TCRdb lacks it. Germline CDR1 is GEAIGNYY and CDR2 is EKD. The V end lost 5 bases, the J end lost 0 bases, and 28 bases lay between the germline ends. The length of the CDR3 is 22 residues. The CDR3 reads CACGKLWDKKSAGSWDTRQMFF. For the CDR3, the DNA is TGTGCCTGTGGCAAACTGTGGGATAAGAAGTCAGCTGGCTCCTGGGACACCCGACAGATGTTTTTC.